The 2 T cell receptor beta chains in this list originate from one sample, sequenced in a study of blood T cells in healthy people across ages. PCR was performed a second time for about 6 to 11 cycles using a sample-barcoded 5' primer and a J-beta primer mix. TCRdb processed the 5' RACE reads anew with MiXCR; each CDR3 protein has one entry. Of hundreds of thousands of distinct CDR3 sequences listed, 24% are singletons. This sample also appeared in a second study, on T cells of mothers and their children.

Sequences were obtained from blood. The source of these receptors is a boy younger than 18 in good health.

This clonotype appeared a few times. The genes are TRBV7-2 and TRBJ1-2; TRBD1 aligns across 7 bases. V was clipped by 5 bases and J by 4 bases; unmatched bases: 16. The CDR3 consists of 17 residues. In germline, CDR1 is SGHTA, CDR2 FQGNSA. The CDR3: CASSPDTTGVVPYGYTF. The CDR3 region has the DNA TGTGCCAGCAGCCCAGATACAACAGGGGTTGTTCCCTATGGCTACACCTTC.

There are many counts of this clonotype. The chain is built from TRBV7-3 and TRBJ2-3; D uncertain. The V gene lost 5 bases and the J gene lost 6 bases, with 9 bases spanning the gap. Germline CDR1 SGHTA, CDR2 FQGTGA. The CDR3 has 12 amino acids. CDR3 nucleotide sequence: TGTGCCAGCAGCCGAGCCGGGGATACGCAGTATTTT. Its translation is CASSRAGDTQYF.